The next 25 T cell receptor beta chains were all read from a single sample in a study of shared clonotypes between healthy human individuals. The assay was immunoSEQ multiplex PCR, and TCRdb's table has in-frame clones only and misses some. Of 150,000 to 200,000 clones listed, 85% to 95% are singletons. Specimen: naive CD4+ T cells sorted from blood. Subset described: CD45RA+ positively selected. These receptors all stem from a woman aged 25 to 39 in good health.

The J gene is TRBJ2-7, the V gene TRBV27; D is uncertain. From germline, CDR1 is MNHEY and CDR2 SMNVEV (reference sequence). The CDR3 length is 12 residues. V was pared by 6 bases and J by 2 bases, with 8 bases between. CDR3 DNA sequence: TGTGCCAGCAGGGGCCCAACCTACGAGCAGTACTTC. Protein: CASRGPTYEQYF.

The chain links TRBV19 to TRBJ1-3, with 7 bases lining up with TRBD1. The CDR3 loop spans 16 amino acids. The V segment lost 6 bases and the J segment 3 bases; nucleotides outside the gene matches: 11. In germline, CDR1 is LNHDA, CDR2 SQIVND (reference sequence). CDR3 loop: CASSDARGQLGNTIYF. As DNA, the CDR3 is TGTGCCAGTAGCGATGCGAGGGGGCAACTTGGAAACACCATATATTTT.

The CDR3 spells CASSELGEYNEQFF. CDR3 bases: TGTGCCAGCAGTGAACTAGGGGAGTACAATGAGCAGTTCTTC. The chain links TRBV2 to TRBJ2-1; D is possibly TRBD1 or TRBD2 (5 bases each). CDR1 SNHLY and CDR2 FYNNEI come from the germline V gene. V was shortened by 2 bases and J by 4 bases, with 9 bases between the two germline ends. The CDR3 sequence is 14 residues long.

This clone was recorded once. The sample holds other DNA sequences that translate to the same CDR3. The rearrangement links TRBV28 to TRBJ2-5; D unclear. This CDR3 contains 11 residues. Between the trimmed V and J ends, which lost 2 bases and 4 bases, there was a span of 2 bases. The germline CDR1 and CDR2 sequences are MDHEN and SYDVKM. The CDR3 is CASSLRETQYF. CDR3 in DNA: TGTGCCAGCAGTTTACGAGAGACCCAGTACTTC.

This rearrangement joins TRBV18 to TRBJ2-5; TRBD1 might be the D (6 bases). The tail of the sequence fits TRBJ2-7 better, so the J call may be wrong. The germline CDR1 and CDR2 sequences are KGHSH and LQKENI. This CDR3 region has 16 residues. CDR3 sequence: CASSREQGQGRPEQYF. The CDR3 DNA sequence: TGTGCCAGCTCACGTGAGCAGGGGCAGGGGCGCCCCGAGCAGTACTTC.

The V and J genes are TRBV5-4 and TRBJ1-2, with 9 positions matching TRBD1. With V trimmed by 5 bases and J by 4 bases, 9 bases remained unmatched. CDR1 SGHNT and CDR2 YYREEE come from the germline V gene (reference sequence). The CDR3 has 15 residues. CDR3 DNA sequence: TGTGCCAGCAGTCCTCACAGGGGGCGCAGCTATGGCTACACCTTC. Its translation: CASSPHRGRSYGYTF.

The chain employs TRBV7-7 and TRBJ1-4, with D possibly matching TRBD1 (5 bases). The CDR3 spans 12 residues. The V end lost 5 bases, the J end lost 12 bases, and 13 bases lay between the germline ends. Germline CDR1 and CDR2: SSHAT and FNYEAQ (reference sequence). Here the CDR3 DNA reads TGTGCCAGCAGCAATCGACAGCCACAACTGTTTTTT. Translating gives CASSNRQPQLFF.

V usage is TRBV5-8 and J usage is TRBJ1-5; D unresolved. Per germline, CDR1 SGHTS and CDR2 YDEGEE. The CDR3 is made up of 14 amino acids. Trimming stripped 1 base from V and 4 bases from J, with 9 bases between. CDR3: CASSLRAVNQPQHF. As DNA, the CDR3 is TGTGCCAGCAGCTTGCGGGCAGTAAATCAGCCCCAGCATTTT.

This clone was seen a handful of times. This chain joins TRBV2 and TRBJ2-1, with 9 nucleotides matching TRBD2. CDR3 length equals 16 residues. V was clipped by 5 bases and J by 7 bases; unmatched bases: 12. Germline CDR1 SNHLY, CDR2 FYNNEI. The CDR3 DNA sequence: TGTGCCAGCAGTACTCTTCTAGCGGGGCTCATGAATGAGCAGTTCTTC. This encodes CASSTLLAGLMNEQFF. Combining the CDR3 with reference TRBV2 and TRBJ2-1 gives the whole variable domain EPEVTQTPSHQVTQMGQEVILRCVPISNHLYFYWYRQILGQKVEFLVSFYNNEISEKSEIFDDQFSVERPDGSNFTLKIRSTKLEDSAMYFCASSTLLAGLMNEQFFGPGTRLTVL.

The DNA for the CDR3 is TGTGCCAGCAGCCCGCAGCGGGGAGGGGTTAATGAGCAGTTCTTC. Translating it yields CASSPQRGGVNEQFF. This chain uses TRBV6-5 with TRBJ2-1; 7 bases map to TRBD2. The CDR3 extends over 15 amino acids. Germline assignment: CDR1 MNHEY and CDR2 SVGAGI. V gave up 6 bases and J gave up 7 bases; unmatched junction bases: 12.

This clone was detected only a few times. The J gene is TRBJ2-7, the V gene TRBV2, with D tentatively TRBD1 or TRBD2 (5 bases each). Trimming took off 6 bases at V and 3 bases at J, with 9 bases between the two ends. This CDR3 has 12 amino acids. Looked up from germline, CDR1 is SNHLY and CDR2 is FYNNEI. Written as DNA, the CDR3 is TGTGCCAGCAGCGCGAGGGGCTACGAGCAGTACTTC. It specifies CASSARGYEQYF.

The V and J genes are TRBV5-1 and TRBJ2-7, with 7 bases lining up with TRBD1. After removal of 4 bases from V and 0 bases from J, the junction contained 7 bases not matched to a gene. The CDR3 is 15 amino acids. Germline CDR1 SGHRS, CDR2 YFSETQ. Here the CDR3 reads CASSPGTATSYEQYF. The CDR3 DNA reads TGCGCCAGCAGCCCCGGGACAGCGACCTCCTACGAGCAGTACTTC.

V is TRBV11-3 and J is TRBJ2-7, with D possibly being TRBD2 (6 bases). Trimming took off 2 bases at V and 2 bases at J, with 16 bases between the two ends. This CDR3 is 16 amino acids long. Germline CDR1 is SGHNT and CDR2 is YENEEA. The CDR3 DNA sequence: TGTGCCAGCAGCTTATCACGGGGGACCCCTACCTACGAGCAGTACTTC. Protein: CASSLSRGTPTYEQYF.

This clone showed up just once. This chain uses TRBV27 with TRBJ2-2; D ambiguous. Trimming cost V 5 bases and J 6 bases, with 13 bases left between them. The germline CDR1 and CDR2 sequences are MNHEY and SMNVEV (reference sequence). The CDR3 is made up of 14 amino acids. CDR3 sequence (DNA): TGTGCCAGCAGTGGAAGGGTTACCGCCGGGGAGCTGTTTTTT. It codes for CASSGRVTAGELFF.

This rearrangement joins TRBV6-1 to TRBJ2-7, with 9 positions matching TRBD2. The trim removed 6 bases at V and 6 bases at J, leaving 12 bases unmatched. The CDR3 has 15 amino acids. Germline V gene sequence: CDR1 MNHNS, CDR2 SASEGT. The CDR3 DNA reads TGTGCCAGCAGCTCTAGCGGGAACCCGGGACGCGAGCAGTACTTC. The encoded protein is CASSSSGNPGREQYF.

The chain uses TRBV9 and TRBJ2-4, with 11 bases matching TRBD2. V shed 0 bases, J shed 1 base, and the junction held 6 bases outside the gene matches. Germline V gives CDR1 SGDLS, CDR2 YYNGEE. The CDR3 extends over 18 amino acids. CDR3 region: CASSVGSGRELAKNIQYF. In DNA, the CDR3 is TGTGCCAGCAGCGTAGGTAGCGGGAGGGAGTTGGCCAAAAACATTCAGTACTTC.

The chain carries TRBV29-1 and TRBJ1-4; 7 bases align to TRBD1. V shed 4 bases and J 7 bases; nucleotides not matched to a gene: 3. The germline CDR1 and CDR2 sequences are SQVTM and ANQGSEA. This CDR3 is built from 12 residues. CDR3 sequence: CSVADRAEKLFF. Here the CDR3 DNA reads TGCAGCGTTGCCGACAGGGCTGAAAAACTGTTTTTT.

This clone was detected a few times. The chain joins TRBV11-2 to TRBJ2-7, with 7 positions matching TRBD2. Germline assignment: CDR1 SGHAT and CDR2 FQNNGV. The CDR3 is 14 amino acids. V trimming: 7 bases; J trimming: 12 bases; junction bases outside the gene matches: 18. CDR3 in DNA: TGTGCCAGCACCCCACTTACCAGTAGCGGGTTGTGGTACTTC. Protein sequence: CASTPLTSSGLWYF.

The rearrangement uses TRBV27 and TRBJ2-7; 7 bases agree with TRBD1. Unmatched junction bases numbered 14, after V lost 6 bases and J lost 3 bases. This CDR3 has 16 amino acids. The germline gives CDR1 MNHEY, CDR2 SMNVEV (reference sequence). The chain's CDR3 is CASRRTGTAYFYEQYF. CDR3 nucleotides: TGTGCCAGCAGACGTACCGGGACAGCGTATTTCTACGAGCAGTACTTC.

The chain employs TRBV7-9 and TRBJ1-2, with 7 bases matching TRBD1. Germline V lookup: CDR1 SEHNR, CDR2 FQNEAQ (reference sequence). V lost 1 base to trimming and J lost 6 bases; unmatched junction nucleotides: 8. This CDR3 has 15 amino acids. The CDR3, as DNA: TGTGCCAGCAGCTTAGATACAGGGGCCGCCCATGGCTACACCTTC. This sequence encodes CASSLDTGAAHGYTF.

The V and J genes are TRBV15 and TRBJ2-1, with TRBD2 matching 12 bases. Germline V gives CDR1 LNHNV, CDR2 YYDKDF (reference sequence). The CDR3 consists of 15 residues. The V and J ends lost 1 base and 7 bases, in that order; junction bases with no gene match: 2. CDR3: CATSRGLAGANEQFF. The DNA for the CDR3 is TGTGCCACCAGCAGAGGACTAGCGGGAGCTAATGAGCAGTTCTTC.

This rearrangement joins TRBV7-9 to TRBJ2-2; 7 positions match TRBD1. CDR1 is SEHNR, CDR2 FQNEAQ, per germline (reference sequence). This CDR3 contains 14 residues. V dropped 4 bases and J dropped 4; count of bases not matched to a gene: 3. CDR3 amino acids: CASSSTGSTGELFF. The CDR3 nucleotides are TGTGCCAGCAGCTCGACAGGGAGCACCGGGGAGCTGTTTTTT.

V usage is TRBV28 and J usage is TRBJ2-7; TRBD1 agrees at 7 bases. The V gene end was trimmed by 7 bases and the J gene end by 2 bases; junction bases not matched to a gene: 8. Per the germline V gene, CDR1 is MDHEN and CDR2 is SYDVKM. CDR3 size: 14 residues. The CDR3 sequence is CASKTTGPPYEQYF. The CDR3 DNA is TGTGCCAGCAAAACGACAGGGCCCCCCTACGAGCAGTACTTC. Together with reference TRBV28 and TRBJ2-7, the CDR3 gives the full variable domain: DVKVTQSSRYLVKRTGEKVFLECVQDMDHENMFWYRQDPGLGLRLIYFSYDVKMKEKGDIPEGYSVSREKKERFSLILESASTNQTSMYLCASKTTGPPYEQYFGPGTRLTVT.

The CDR3 sequence is CASSEFAGELFF. DNA of the CDR3: TGTGCCAGCAGTGAGTTTGCCGGGGAGCTGTTTTTT. The chain is built from TRBV2 and TRBJ2-2; D is ambiguous. Germline V gene data show CDR1 as SNHLY and CDR2 as FYNNEI. This CDR3 has 12 amino acids. Between the trimmed V and J ends, which lost 3 bases and 6 bases, there was a span of 5 bases.

This clone was observed once. The chain links TRBV4-1 to TRBJ1-1; D possibly corresponds to TRBD1 (5 bases). V gave up 4 bases and J gave up 0 bases, with 15 bases separating them. The CDR3 is made up of 16 amino acids. The germline V gene encodes CDR1 MGHRA and CDR2 YSYEKL. CDR3 residues: CASSRWGGAMNTEAFF. As DNA, the CDR3 is TGCGCCAGCAGCCGATGGGGCGGAGCCATGAACACTGAAGCTTTCTTT.